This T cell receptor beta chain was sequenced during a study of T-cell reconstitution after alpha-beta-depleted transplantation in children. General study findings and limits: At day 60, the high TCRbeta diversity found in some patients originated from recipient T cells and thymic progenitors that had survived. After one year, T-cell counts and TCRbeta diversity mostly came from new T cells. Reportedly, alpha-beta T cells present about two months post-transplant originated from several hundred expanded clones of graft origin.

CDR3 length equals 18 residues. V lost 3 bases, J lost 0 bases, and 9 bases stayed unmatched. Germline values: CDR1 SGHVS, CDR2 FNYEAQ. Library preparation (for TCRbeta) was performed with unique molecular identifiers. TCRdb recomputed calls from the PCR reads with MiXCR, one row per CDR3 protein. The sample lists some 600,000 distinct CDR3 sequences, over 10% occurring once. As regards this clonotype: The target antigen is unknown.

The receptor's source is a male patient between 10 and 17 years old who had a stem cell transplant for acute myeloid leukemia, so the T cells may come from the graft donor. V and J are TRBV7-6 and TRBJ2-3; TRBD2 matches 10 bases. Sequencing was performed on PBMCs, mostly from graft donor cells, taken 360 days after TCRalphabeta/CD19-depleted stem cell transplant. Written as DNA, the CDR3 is TGTGCCAGCAGCTTCGGACTAGCGGAATGGGGTAGCACAGATACGCAGTATTTT. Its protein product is CASSFGLAEWGSTDTQYF.